The 10 T cell receptor beta chains presented below share a single source sample, sequenced in a study of shared clonotypes between healthy human individuals. Clones were sequenced by immunoSEQ multiplex PCR, and TCRdb holds only the in-frame ones, with some missing. The sample lists roughly 1,600,000 clones, approximately 98.5% occurring once. Sequenced sample: naive CD4+ T cells sorted from blood. Regarding subset: CD45RA+ positively selected. Receptors originate from a man aged 25 to 40 in good health.

This clone was picked up one time. This chain connects TRBV5-8 to TRBJ1-4, with 10 bases that match TRBD1. Looked up from germline, CDR1 is SGHTS and CDR2 is YDEGEE. The CDR3 runs 14 residues. The junction had 9 bases not matched to a gene; V was cut back by 6 bases and J by 10 bases. The CDR3 region has the DNA TGTGCCAGCACCCTGACAGGGGGCGGCGGAAAACTGTTTTTT. It yields the protein CASTLTGGGGKLFF.

The J gene is TRBJ2-6, the V gene TRBV2; D is possibly TRBD2 (6 bases). The length of the CDR3 is 14 residues. Germline V gives CDR1 SNHLY, CDR2 FYNNEI. V was shortened by 8 bases and J by 3 bases, with 11 bases between the two germline ends. The CDR3 DNA follows: TGTGCCAGCGCCCGGGGAGGTGGGGCCAACGTCCTGACTTTC. It encodes CASARGGGANVLTF.

The chain combines TRBV2 with TRBJ2-5, with 11 bases lining up with TRBD2. The length of the CDR3 is 16 residues. CDR1 SNHLY and CDR2 FYNNEI come from the germline V gene. Unmatched junction bases numbered 7, after V lost 2 bases and J lost 5 bases. Here the CDR3 DNA reads TGTGCCAGCAGTGAAAGGCTAGCGGGAGGTCGGGAGACCCAGTACTTC. Its protein product is CASSERLAGGRETQYF.

This rearrangement joins TRBV7-7 to TRBJ2-7; 8 positions match TRBD1. V lost 5 bases, J lost 6 bases, and 6 bases stayed unmatched. The CDR3 runs to 13 residues. Germline CDR1 is SSHAT and CDR2 is FNYEAQ (reference sequence). CDR3 sequence (DNA): TGTGCCAGCAGCGCCGGACAGGGTGGCGAGCAGTACTTC. Its protein is CASSAGQGGEQYF. Together with reference TRBV7-7 and TRBJ2-7, the CDR3 gives the full variable domain: GAGVSQSPRYKVTKRGQDVTLRCDPISSHATLYWYQQALGQGPEFLTYFNYEAQPDKSGLPSDRFSAERPEGSISTLTIQRTEQRDSAMYRCASSAGQGGEQYFGPGTRLTVT.

This sequence joins TRBV7-9 and TRBJ2-7; 8 positions match TRBD1. Trimming at V came to 5 bases and at J to 6 bases, leaving 3 bases not matched to a gene. The germline CDR1 and CDR2 sequences are SEHNR and FQNEAQ (reference sequence). The length of the CDR3 is 12 residues. DNA of the CDR3: TGTGCCAGCAGCAGGACAGGGATCGAGCAGTACTTC. Its translation: CASSRTGIEQYF.

The chain recombines TRBV25-1 with TRBJ2-1, with TRBD2 identical over 9 bases. J lost 5 bases, V lost 6 bases, and 5 bases had no gene match. Germline loops: CDR1 MGHDK, CDR2 SYGVNS. CDR3 length equals 14 residues. CDR3 region: CASRTSGPNNEQFF. The CDR3 nucleotides are TGTGCCAGCAGAACTAGCGGGCCTAACAATGAGCAGTTCTTC.

CDR3 residues: CASSLGTDYEQYF. CDR3 sequence (DNA): TGTGCCAGCAGCCTCGGGACAGACTACGAGCAGTACTTC. V is TRBV11-3 and J is TRBJ2-7; 7 nucleotides line up with TRBD1. J lost 3 bases, V lost 5 bases, and 4 bases had no gene match. This CDR3 has 13 residues. CDR1 and CDR2 (germline): SGHNT, YENEEA.

This rearrangement joins TRBV5-1 to TRBJ2-7; 7 nucleotides line up with TRBD1. V shed 0 bases, J shed 4 bases, and the junction held 10 bases outside the gene matches. The length of the CDR3 is 16 residues. Germline values: CDR1 SGHRS, CDR2 YFSETQ. CDR3 region: CASSLALGTDKYEQYF. The CDR3 DNA reads as TGCGCCAGCAGCTTGGCCTTGGGGACAGACAAGTACGAGCAGTACTTC.

The chain carries TRBV9 and TRBJ2-3; D not resolved. Between the trimmed V and J ends, which lost 4 bases and 1 base, there was a span of 13 bases. Per germline, CDR1 SGDLS and CDR2 YYNGEE. The CDR3 has 15 residues. The DNA of the CDR3 is TGTGCCAGCAGCACCCATTCCGGGCGCACAGATACGCAGTATTTT. It translates to CASSTHSGRTDTQYF.

J is TRBJ1-2 and V is TRBV6-4, with TRBD1 matching over 9 bases. This CDR3 contains 16 residues. Germline V CDR1 and CDR2: MRHNA, SNTAGT. V lost 5 bases, J lost 3 bases, and 10 bases stayed unmatched. CDR3 sequence: CASSPSGTGTHYGYTF. The CDR3 DNA reads TGTGCCAGCAGTCCTTCGGGGACAGGGACACACTATGGCTACACCTTC.